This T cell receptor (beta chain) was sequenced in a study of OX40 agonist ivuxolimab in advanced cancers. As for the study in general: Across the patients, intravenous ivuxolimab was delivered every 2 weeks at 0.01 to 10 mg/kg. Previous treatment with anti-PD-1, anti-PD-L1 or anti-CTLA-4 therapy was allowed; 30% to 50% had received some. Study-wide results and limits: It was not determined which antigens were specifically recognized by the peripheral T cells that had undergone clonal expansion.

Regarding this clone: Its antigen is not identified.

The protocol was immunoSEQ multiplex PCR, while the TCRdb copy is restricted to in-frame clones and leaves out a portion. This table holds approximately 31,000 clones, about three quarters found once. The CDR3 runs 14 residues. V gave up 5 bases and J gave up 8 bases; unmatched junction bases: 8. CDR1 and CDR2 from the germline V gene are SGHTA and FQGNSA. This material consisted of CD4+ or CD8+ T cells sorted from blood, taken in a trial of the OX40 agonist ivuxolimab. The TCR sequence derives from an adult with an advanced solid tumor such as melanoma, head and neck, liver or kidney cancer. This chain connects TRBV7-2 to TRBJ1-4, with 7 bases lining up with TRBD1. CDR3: CASSVQGPGEKLFF. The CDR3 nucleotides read TGTGCCAGCAGCGTACAGGGGCCCGGGGAAAAACTGTTTTTT.